A selection of T cell receptor beta chains follows, all from one sample in a study of blood T cell repertoires in COVID-19. Sequencing used immunoSEQ multiplex PCR; TCRdb keeps in-frame clones, though not all of them. The sample consists of roughly 220,000 clones, roughly 80% of them appearing once. Sequencing was done on a sample of peripheral blood. Source of these receptors: a man aged 25 to 45 with active or convalescent COVID-19. CDR3s include the opening cysteine and the closing phenylalanine or tryptophan. A D gene is named only where the DNA matches it firmly. Size is omitted from some rows. Given values are once, few, many or a class for expanded clones.

TRBJ1-6 | once | TRBV5-4 | TRBD1 | CASSALTTGVSPLHF | TGTGCCAGCAGCGCCCTCACGACAGGGGTTTCACCCCTCCACTTT
TRBJ2-5 | . | TRBV7-2 | . | CASSLGRRMYQETQYF | TGTGCCAGCAGCCTAGGGCGGAGGATGTACCAAGAGACCCAGTACTTC
TRBJ2-1 | . | TRBV28 | TRBD1 | CASSFTGVTSYNEQFF | TGTGCCAGCAGTTTCACAGGGGTAACCTCCTACAATGAGCAGTTCTTC
TRBJ2-7 | . | TRBV27 | . | CASSLSRAYEQYF | TGTGCCAGCAGTTTGAGTCGGGCCTACGAGCAGTACTTC
TRBJ2-7 | . | TRBV28 | TRBD1 | CASSPGQGWYEQYF | TGTGCCAGCAGCCCGGGACAGGGGTGGTACGAGCAGTACTTC
TRBJ1-2 | . | TRBV3-1/TRBV3-2 | TRBD1 | CARGDREGYTF | TGTGCCAGGGGGGACAGGGAAGGCTACACCTTC
TRBJ2-1 | once | TRBV27 | . | CASSWALPNNEQFF | TGTGCCAGCAGTTGGGCTCTCCCCAACAATGAGCAGTTCTTC
TRBJ1-6 | few | TRBV7-3 | . | CASSQTGFSPLHF | TGTGCCAGCAGCCAAACAGGGTTTTCACCCCTCCACTTT
TRBJ1-2 | . | TRBV6-2/TRBV6-3 | . | CASSYGGDYGYTF | TGTGCCAGCAGTTACGGCGGGGATTATGGCTACACCTTC
TRBJ1-4 | . | TRBV28 | TRBD1 | CASSATGTGNEKLFF | TGTGCCAGCAGTGCGACCGGGACAGGGAATGAAAAACTGTTTTTT
TRBJ2-2 | . | TRBV2 | TRBD2 | CASSRSGGGTGELFF | TGTGCCAGCAGCAGGAGCGGGGGGGGCACCGGGGAGCTGTTTTTT
TRBJ1-4 | few | TRBV6-2/TRBV6-3 | . | CASSQGEKLFF | TGTGCCAGCAGTCAGGGTGAAAAACTGTTTTTT
TRBJ1-4 | once | TRBV19 | . | CASSIGSSLQNEKLFF | TGTGCCAGTAGTATCGGGAGCTCCCTTCAAAATGAAAAACTGTTTTTT
TRBJ2-1 | . | TRBV19 | TRBD2 | CATNSGRAGEQFF | TGTGCCACAAATAGCGGGAGGGCCGGGGAGCAGTTCTTC
TRBJ2-7 | . | TRBV6-1 | TRBD2 | CASSESPGEGSYEQYF | TGTGCCAGCAGTGAATCCCCCGGGGAGGGGTCGTACGAGCAGTACTTC
TRBJ1-2 | . | TRBV30 | TRBD1 | CAWSAQTGYRSYGYTF | TGTGCCTGGAGTGCCCAGACAGGGTATAGATCCTATGGCTACACCTTC
TRBJ1-3 | once | TRBV9 | TRBD1 | CASSVGGTGMDTIYF | TGTGCCAGCAGCGTAGGGGGGACAGGGATGGACACCATATATTTT
TRBJ2-2 | . | TRBV3-1/TRBV3-2 | . | CASSQSDTGELFF | TGTGCCAGCAGCCAGAGCGACACCGGGGAGCTGTTTTTT
TRBJ1-2 | . | TRBV13 | TRBD1 | CANRSHRDRGGWNYGYTF | TGTGCCAACCGCTCCCACCGGGACAGGGGCGGGTGGAACTATGGCTACACCTTC
TRBJ2-1 | once | TRBV7-6 | . | CASSPLGASAYQYNEQFF | TGTGCCAGCAGCCCTCTGGGTGCTAGCGCGTACCAATACAATGAGCAGTTCTTC
TRBJ2-6 | . | TRBV4-3 | . | CASSQDSGVRSGANVLTF | TGCGCCAGCAGCCAAGATTCAGGGGTTCGCTCTGGGGCCAACGTCCTGACTTTC
TRBJ1-5 | . | TRBV5-1 | TRBD1 | CASSREGAVDQPQHF | TGCGCCAGCAGCCGAGAGGGGGCCGTTGATCAGCCCCAGCATTTT
TRBJ1-2 | . | TRBV6-2/TRBV6-3 | . | CASSYSPSPNYGYTF | TGTGCCAGCAGTTACTCGCCCAGTCCTAACTATGGCTACACCTTC
TRBJ2-1 | . | TRBV6-2/TRBV6-3 | TRBD2 | CASSYRAGGPLREQFF | TGTGCCAGCAGTTACAGGGCGGGGGGACCCCTCCGTGAGCAGTTCTTC
TRBJ1-6 | . | TRBV18 | . | CASSPRAGGPYNSPLHF | TGTGCCAGCTCACCACGGGCAGGAGGACCCTATAATTCACCCCTCCACTTT
TRBJ2-1 | . | TRBV7-6 | TRBD2 | CASSSAGLAGNRAYNEQFF | TGTGCCAGCAGCTCAGCGGGACTAGCGGGAAATAGAGCCTACAATGAGCAGTTCTTC
TRBJ1-1 | few | TRBV5-5 | TRBD1 | CASSLVSETGAFF | TGTGCCAGCAGCTTGGTCTCCGAGACAGGGGCTTTCTTT
TRBJ2-5 | few | TRBV5-1 | . | CASSLGLVGQETQYF | TGCGCCAGCAGCTTGGGACTAGTGGGCCAAGAGACCCAGTACTTC
TRBJ1-5 | . | TRBV2 | . | CASRGGGNQPQHF | TGTGCCAGCAGAGGCGGTGGCAATCAGCCCCAGCATTTT
TRBJ1-5 | . | TRBV30 | . | CAWSVRGGGRNQPQHF | TGTGCCTGGAGTGTACGCGGGGGTGGGCGCAATCAGCCCCAGCATTTT
TRBJ1-5 | . | TRBV3-1/TRBV3-2 | . | CASSQDGGLGQPQHF | TGTGCCAGCAGCCAAGACGGAGGATTGGGTCAGCCCCAGCATTTT
TRBJ1-3 | . | TRBV28 | TRBD1 | CASSLSRRQGEVVSGNTIYF | TGTGCCAGCAGTTTAAGCCGCAGACAGGGTGAGGTAGTGTCTGGAAACACCATATATTTT
TRBJ1-5 | . | TRBV30 | . | CAWNGGRDNQPQHF | TGTGCCTGGAACGGAGGGAGGGACAATCAGCCCCAGCATTTT
TRBJ1-1 | . | TRBV7-3 | TRBD1 | CASSPQGGAVTEAFF | TGTGCCAGCAGCCCCCAGGGGGGCGCGGTCACTGAAGCTTTCTTT
TRBJ2-5 | . | TRBV5-8 | . | CASSPGGISKETQYF | TGTGCCAGCAGCCCCGGGGGAATATCAAAAGAGACCCAGTACTTC
TRBJ1-2 | . | TRBV28 | . | CASSLDSTRYGYTF | TGTGCCAGCAGTTTAGACAGCACCCGATATGGCTACACCTTC
TRBJ1-2 | . | TRBV4-2 | TRBD1 | CASSPPDRGGYGYTF | TGTGCCAGCAGCCCCCCGGACAGGGGCGGCTATGGCTACACCTTC
TRBJ1-2 | . | TRBV6-6 | . | CASTGGGYGYTF | TGTGCCAGCACGGGAGGAGGCTATGGCTACACCTTC
TRBJ2-3 | . | TRBV7-3 | . | CASSLTSGSDTQYF | TGTGCCAGCAGCTTAACGTCAGGGTCAGATACGCAGTATTTT
TRBJ1-2 | . | TRBV28 | TRBD1 | CASSIARGGQGDYTF | TGTGCCAGCAGTATAGCCCGTGGGGGACAGGGGGACTACACCTTC
TRBJ2-1 | . | TRBV19 | . | CASSYRSAYNEQFF | TGTGCCAGTAGTTACAGATCGGCCTACAATGAGCAGTTCTTC
TRBJ1-2 | . | TRBV27 | TRBD1 | CASSEGQTYGYTF | TGTGCCAGCAGTGAGGGACAGACGTATGGCTACACCTTC
TRBJ2-1 | few | TRBV27 | TRBD2 | CASSLVGLAGVGNEQFF | TGTGCCAGCAGTTTAGTGGGACTAGCGGGAGTAGGGAATGAGCAGTTCTTC
TRBJ2-3 | . | TRBV19 | . | CASSRIGSGGSDTQYF | TGTGCCAGTAGCCGTATCGGGAGCGGAGGGTCGGATACGCAGTATTTT
TRBJ2-7 | . | TRBV4-1 | . | CASSTSVRSYEQYF | TGCGCCAGCAGCACTTCGGTACGCTCCTACGAGCAGTACTTC
TRBJ2-5 | once | TRBV30 | TRBD1 | CAWSVDRAETQYF | TGTGCCTGGAGCGTAGACAGGGCTGAGACCCAGTACTTC
TRBJ2-7 | . | TRBV7-3 | . | CARGPSAPWSGPYEQYF | TGTGCCAGAGGCCCCTCCGCCCCGTGGAGCGGCCCCTACGAGCAGTACTTC
TRBJ2-7 | . | TRBV3-1/TRBV3-2 | . | CASSQEPGLSYYEQYF | TGTGCCAGCAGCCAAGAGCCCGGACTCTCTTACTACGAGCAGTACTTC
TRBJ1-2 | . | TRBV19 | . | CASTPGGARGYTF | TGTGCCAGTACCCCCGGGGGGGCTAGAGGCTACACCTTC
TRBJ1-5 | . | TRBV4-1 | . | CASSQGSENQPQHF | TGCGCCAGCAGCCAAGGCTCCGAGAATCAGCCCCAGCATTTT
TRBJ1-2 | few | TRBV6-1 | TRBD1 | CASSETGQGSPYGYTF | TGTGCCAGCAGTGAAACTGGACAGGGCTCTCCCTATGGCTACACCTTC